A selection of T cell receptor beta chains follows, all from one sample in a study of CD8 T cells in Susac syndrome. TCRdb independently ran MiXCR on the immunoSEQ multiplex PCR reads; one entry per CDR3 protein. This table has 150,000 to 200,000 distinct CDR3 sequences, approximately 93% appearing once. The sample consisted of CD4+ T cells from PBMCs. Receptors were obtained from a human donor with multiple sclerosis. CDR3s include the opening cysteine and the closing phenylalanine or tryptophan. D genes are given only for firm matches. Clone size appears in some rows only: once, few, many, or a class for an expanded clone.

>TRBJ2-6|TRBV11-2|NA|NA
TGTGCCAGCAGCTTACGTGGGAGGCGGGGGGCCAACGTCCTGACTTTC
CASSLRGRRGANVLTF
>TRBJ2-5|TRBV4-3|TRBD2|once
TGCGCCAGCAGCCAAGTAGCGGGAGAGAGGGAGACCCAGTACTTC
CASSQVAGERETQYF
>TRBJ1-4|TRBV12-3/TRBV12-4|NA|NA
TGTGCCAGCAGTCCCCGGAGCCATGAAAAACTGTTTTTT
CASSPRSHEKLFF
>TRBJ1-5|TRBV7-9|NA|NA
TGTGCCAGCAGCTTTTCGCGGGACCGGCCCCAGCATTTT
CASSFSRDRPQHF
>TRBJ1-5|TRBV6-1|NA|NA
TGTGCCAGCACTCCCCGGGCCCGAATTGATCAGCCCCAGCATTTT
CASTPRARIDQPQHF
>TRBJ2-5|TRBV5-4|TRBD2|NA
TGTGCCAGCAGCCGAAGACTAGCGGGAGGGAGGGAGACCCAGTACTTC
CASSRRLAGGRETQYF
>TRBJ1-6|TRBV30|NA|NA
TGTGCCTGGACCCTGGGGATGGAATCACCCCTCCACTTT
CAWTLGMESPLHF
>TRBJ2-3|TRBV7-8|TRBD1|NA
TGTGCCAGCAGCCAGGCGGGACAGGGGTTTCCAGATACGCAGTATTTT
CASSQAGQGFPDTQYF
>TRBJ1-4|TRBV29-1|NA|NA
TGCAGCGTTGGTTGGGGAAATGAAAAACTGTTTTTT
CSVGWGNEKLFF
>TRBJ2-7|TRBV4-1|NA|NA
TGCGCCAGCAGCCCCCGGGACTCCAGGTTCGAGCAGTACTTC
CASSPRDSRFEQYF
>TRBJ1-1|TRBV29-1|NA|NA
TGCAGCGGCTGGCGGAGGACTGAAGCTTTCTTT
CSGWRRTEAFF
>TRBJ2-7|TRBV6-2/TRBV6-3|NA|NA
TGTGCCAGCAGTTACGGAGGGGGAAGGTACGAGCAGTACTTC
CASSYGGGRYEQYF
>TRBJ2-7|TRBV3-1|NA|few
TGTGCCAGCAGCCAAGAGTGGAACGAGCAGTACTTC
CASSQEWNEQYF
>TRBJ1-2|TRBV14|TRBD1|once
TGTGCCAGCAGCCGGGGACAGGGACGTGGCTACACCTTC
CASSRGQGRGYTF
>TRBJ2-5|TRBV4-1|NA|NA
TGCGCCAGCAGCCAAGAGAGGGTTAGAGGGTGGGAGACCCAGTACTTC
CASSQERVRGWETQYF
>TRBJ1-5|TRBV29-1|NA|NA
TGCAGCGTGCGTATCAGGGGTAGCAATCAGCCCCAGCATTTT
CSVRIRGSNQPQHF
>TRBJ2-2|TRBV5-8|NA|NA
TGCGCCAGCAGCTCTTGGAAGGGGGGGGAGCTGTTTTTT
CASSSWKGGELFF
>TRBJ1-4|TRBV3-1|TRBD1|NA
TGTGCCAGCAGCCTAGGACAGGAGAGTGAAAAACTGTTTTTT
CASSLGQESEKLFF
>TRBJ2-7|TRBV6-5|NA|NA
TGTGCCAGCAGTTTGGCGGGACTTTCCTACGAGCAGTACTTC
CASSLAGLSYEQYF
>TRBJ2-4|TRBV3-1|NA|NA
TGTGCCAGCAGCCGAGGACTGAAAAACATTCAGTACTTC
CASSRGLKNIQYF
>TRBJ2-7|TRBV6-5|TRBD1|NA
TGTGCCAGCAGTTACTCGGGACAGGGAGCCTACGAGCAGTACTTC
CASSYSGQGAYEQYF
>TRBJ1-4|TRBV29-1|TRBD1|NA
TGCAGCGTTGCGACAGGGAAGACAACTAATGAAAAACTGTTTTTT
CSVATGKTTNEKLFF
>TRBJ2-5|TRBV6-2/TRBV6-3|TRBD1|NA
TGTGCCAGCAGTCCGGACAGGTCTAACCAGTACTTC
CASSPDRSNQYF
>TRBJ2-7|TRBV27|TRBD1|NA
TGTGCCAGCAGTTCCCCCCGACAGGGGGCCTACGAGCAGTACTTC
CASSSPRQGAYEQYF
>TRBJ2-7|TRBV20-1|NA|NA
TGCAGTGCCCCAGGACAGTCCTACGAGCAGTACTTC
CSAPGQSYEQYF
>TRBJ2-7|TRBV19|NA|NA
TGTGCCAGTATCTCGGACTACTACGAGCAGTACTTC
CASISDYYEQYF
>TRBJ1-5|TRBV18|TRBD1|NA
TGTGCCAGCTCACACGACAGGGATGATCCGCCCCAGCATTTT
CASSHDRDDPPQHF
>TRBJ2-5|TRBV5-1|NA|NA
TGCGCCAGCAGCTACCCCACAGGGCAAGAGACCCAGTACTTC
CASSYPTGQETQYF
>TRBJ2-2|TRBV6-2/TRBV6-3|NA|NA
TGTGCCAGCAGTCCCTCGGGCAGCGGGAACACCGGGGAGCTGTTTTTT
CASSPSGSGNTGELFF
>TRBJ2-7|TRBV4-3|TRBD2|NA
TGCGCCAGCAGCCAATGGGCGGATGGACTAGCCGGGGACGAGCAGTACTTC
CASSQWADGLAGDEQYF
>TRBJ2-1|TRBV3-1|NA|NA
TGTGCCAGCAGCCAACCGGCGGCCGCTCAGGAGCAGTTCTTC
CASSQPAAAQEQFF
>TRBJ1-4|TRBV30|NA|once
TGTGCCTGGTGGACAGCTTATAATGAAAAACTGTTTTTT
CAWWTAYNEKLFF
>TRBJ1-2|TRBV29-1|NA|once
TGCAGCGTTGTGGCCCCCTCGGCTGGCTACACCTTC
CSVVAPSAGYTF
>TRBJ2-6|TRBV6-1|NA|NA
TGTGCCAGCAAAGTGCAGGGGGCCAACGTCCTGACTTTC
CASKVQGANVLTF
>TRBJ2-7|TRBV12-3/TRBV12-4|NA|NA
TGTGCCAGCAGTTTAACCAGCGGTCCCTACGAGCAGTACTTC
CASSLTSGPYEQYF
>TRBJ1-1|TRBV29-1|NA|once
TGCAGCGTTGAACAAAGTATGAACACTGAAGCTTTCTTT
CSVEQSMNTEAFF
>TRBJ2-1|TRBV5-1|TRBD1|NA
TGCGCCAGCAGCTTGGAAGGGACAGGGGGCAGGGGTGAGCAGTTCTTC
CASSLEGTGGRGEQFF
>TRBJ2-7|TRBV6-6|TRBD2|NA
TGTGCCAGCAGCCCTAGCGGGACCACCTACGAGCAGTACTTC
CASSPSGTTYEQYF
>TRBJ1-5|TRBV12-3/TRBV12-4|NA|NA
TGTGCCAGCAGTTTAGAAAGCAATCAGCCCCAGCATTTT
CASSLESNQPQHF
>TRBJ2-1|TRBV28|NA|once
TGTGCCAGCAGTTCACAGTCTCTCGAGCAGTTCTTC
CASSSQSLEQFF
>TRBJ1-1|TRBV15|NA|NA
TGTGCCACCAGCAGTGGGGTCTTGGACACTGAAGCTTTCTTT
CATSSGVLDTEAFF
>TRBJ2-5|TRBV30|TRBD2|NA
TGTGCCTGGAGTGTACAGGGACTAGCGGCCCCAGGGGGAAAGACCCAGTACTTC
CAWSVQGLAAPGGKTQYF
>TRBJ2-1|TRBV24-1|NA|NA
TGTGCCACCAGTGATTCGCGCAGGGCAGGGGATTACAATGAGCAGTTCTTC
CATSDSRRAGDYNEQFF
>TRBJ2-5|TRBV7-6|TRBD2|NA
TGTGCCAGCAGCTTAGAACCGGGAGGGGTGACCCAGTACTTC
CASSLEPGGVTQYF
>TRBJ1-3|TRBV19|NA|once
TGTGCCAGTAGGAAACGACAGGTTGAAAACACCATATATTTT
CASRKRQVENTIYF
>TRBJ2-5|TRBV14|NA|NA
TGTGCCAGCAGCCTACAGACAGGGAGGGGAGAGACCCAGTACTTC
CASSLQTGRGETQYF
>TRBJ1-2|TRBV4-2|TRBD1|NA
TGTGCCAGCAGCCTCCTGGGACAGGACTATGGCTACACCTTC
CASSLLGQDYGYTF
>TRBJ2-1|TRBV14|TRBD2|NA
TGTGCCAGCAGCCAGATAGCGGGAGGGCCCAATGAGCAGTTCTTC
CASSQIAGGPNEQFF